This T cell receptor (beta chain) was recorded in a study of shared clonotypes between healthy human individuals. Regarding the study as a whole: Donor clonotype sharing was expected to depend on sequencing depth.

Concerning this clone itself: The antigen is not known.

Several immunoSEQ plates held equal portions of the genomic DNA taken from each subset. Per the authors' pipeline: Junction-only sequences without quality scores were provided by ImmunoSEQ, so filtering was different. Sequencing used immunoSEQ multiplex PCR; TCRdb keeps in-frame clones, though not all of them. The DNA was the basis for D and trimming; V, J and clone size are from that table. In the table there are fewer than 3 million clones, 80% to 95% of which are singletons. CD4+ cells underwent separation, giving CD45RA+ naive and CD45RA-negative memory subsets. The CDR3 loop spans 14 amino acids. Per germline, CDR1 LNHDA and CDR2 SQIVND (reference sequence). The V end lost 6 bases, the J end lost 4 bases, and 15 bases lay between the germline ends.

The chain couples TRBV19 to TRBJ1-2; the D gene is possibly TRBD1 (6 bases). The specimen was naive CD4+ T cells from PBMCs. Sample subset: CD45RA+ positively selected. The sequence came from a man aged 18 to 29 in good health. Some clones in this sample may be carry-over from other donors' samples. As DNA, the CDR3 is TGTGCCAGTAGAAACCTAGGGGGAAGCTATGGCTACACCTTC. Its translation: CASRNLGGSYGYTF. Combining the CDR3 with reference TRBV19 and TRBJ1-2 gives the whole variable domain DGGITQSPKYLFRKEGQNVTLSCEQNLNHDAMYWYRQDPGQGLRLIYYSQIVNDFQKGDIAEGYSVSREKKESFPLTVTSAQKNPTAFYLCASRNLGGSYGYTFGSGTRLTVV.